These 26 T cell receptor beta chains were all obtained from the same sample, sequenced in a study of T cell changes during pregnancy in multiple sclerosis. Sequencing used immunoSEQ multiplex PCR; TCRdb keeps in-frame clones, though not all of them. Counted here are 80,000 to 100,000 clones, about nine tenths occurring once; the ten biggest clones make up over 0.6%. The sequenced sample was peripheral blood, obtained in the second trimester of pregnancy. Every receptor here comes from a female donor in good health, enrolled as a control in a pregnancy study.

The chain uses TRBV5-4 and TRBJ2-7; TRBD2 might be the D (6 bases). Trimming left V 2 bases short and J 3 bases short, with 12 bases between. Germline CDR1 SGHNT, CDR2 YYREEE (reference sequence). The length of the CDR3 is 14 residues. In DNA, the CDR3 is TGTGCCAGCAGCTTTGGCGGGGAAATCTACGAGCAGTACTTC. Translation: CASSFGGEIYEQYF.

This chain connects TRBV4-3 to TRBJ2-1, with 11 bases lining up with TRBD2. The CDR3 consists of 16 residues. Trimming at V came to 3 bases and at J to 5 bases, leaving 6 bases not matched to a gene. Germline CDR1 is LGHNA and CDR2 is YSLEER. The CDR3 loop reads CASSQDLAGGNNEQFF. CDR3 DNA sequence: TGCGCCAGCAGCCAGGACTTAGCGGGAGGGAACAATGAGCAGTTCTTC.

V and J are TRBV27 and TRBJ2-4, with 8 bases fitting TRBD2. This CDR3 comprises 17 residues. The V segment lost 5 bases and the J segment 0 bases; nucleotides outside the gene matches: 9. Germline V gene lookup returns CDR1 MNHEY and CDR2 SMNVEV (reference sequence). The CDR3 spells CASSRKTSEIAKNIQYF. The DNA for the CDR3 is TGTGCCAGCAGTCGAAAGACTAGCGAGATAGCCAAAAACATTCAGTACTTC.

The rearrangement joins TRBV5-6 to TRBJ2-7, with D uncertain. Deletions cut 5 bases from V and 0 bases from J, with 12 bases between. There are 14 residues in the CDR3. CDR1 SGHDT and CDR2 YYEEEE come from the germline V gene. In DNA, the CDR3 is TGTGCCAGCAGTTTCGGGTCCTCCTCCTACGAGCAGTACTTC. Its translation is CASSFGSSSYEQYF.

The rearrangement uses TRBV7-2 and TRBJ1-6; 12 bases map to TRBD1. V lost 3 bases, J lost 6 bases, and 3 bases stayed unmatched. This CDR3 spans 16 amino acids. CDR1 SGHTA and CDR2 FQGNSA come from the germline V gene. The CDR3 DNA follows: TGTGCCAGCAGCTTCCGGGACAGGGGGCCTAATTCACCCCTCCACTTT. Its translation is CASSFRDRGPNSPLHF.

The rearrangement links TRBV9 to TRBJ2-6; possibly TRBD1 for D (6 bases). From germline, CDR1 is SGDLS and CDR2 YYNGEE. The CDR3 covers 17 residues. V was clipped by 3 bases and J by 4 bases, with 17 bases between them. The CDR3 nucleotides read TGTGCCAGCAGCGCAACAGGACAGAGATCCGGGGCCAACGTCCTGACTTTC. Its protein is CASSATGQRSGANVLTF.

This chain uses TRBV5-4 with TRBJ2-7; TRBD1 is a possible D gene (6 bases). V was clipped by 4 bases and J by 0 bases, with 11 bases between them. The CDR3 covers 14 residues. Germline V lookup: CDR1 SGHNT, CDR2 YYREEE (reference sequence). The CDR3 sequence: CASSRRDNSYEQYF. CDR3 nucleotides: TGTGCCAGCAGCCGCCGGGACAACTCCTACGAGCAGTACTTC.

V is TRBV30 and J is TRBJ2-7; 7 bases match TRBD1. V trimming: 5 bases; J trimming: 2 bases; junction bases outside the gene matches: 12. Germline V gene data show CDR1 as GTSNPN and CDR2 as SVGIG (reference sequence). CDR3 length equals 15 residues. CDR3 DNA: TGTGCCTGGGAAACACCAGGGGGATTACCCTACGAGCAGTACTTC. This translates into CAWETPGGLPYEQYF.

This rearrangement joins TRBV6-1 to TRBJ1-1, with TRBD1 identical over 11 bases. Germline V gene lookup returns CDR1 MNHNS and CDR2 SASEGT. V was pared by 8 bases and J by 4 bases, with 6 bases of the junction left unmatched. The CDR3 is made up of 14 amino acids. The CDR3 sequence is CASRWGQGGTEAFF. In nucleotides, the CDR3 is TGTGCCAGCCGATGGGGACAGGGGGGCACTGAAGCTTTCTTT.

The gene calls are TRBV6-5 and TRBJ1-1; D possibly corresponds to TRBD1 (5 bases). Germline V gene data show CDR1 as MNHEY and CDR2 as SVGAGI. This CDR3 has 14 residues. With 2 bases removed from V and 3 bases from J, the gap between germline ends came to 10 bases. As DNA, the CDR3 is TGTGCCAGCAGTTACCCGGGGGTGGACACTGAAGCTTTCTTT. Its translation is CASSYPGVDTEAFF.

V usage is TRBV29-1 and J usage is TRBJ1-2, with TRBD1 matching 7 bases. V was clipped by 6 bases and J by 2 bases; unmatched bases: 6. This CDR3 spans 13 amino acids. Germline V gene lookup returns CDR1 SQVTM and CDR2 ANQGSEA. In DNA, the CDR3 is TGCAGCGTCGGGGACAGATCCAACTATGGCTACACCTTC. Amino acids: CSVGDRSNYGYTF.

A single count supports this clone. Written as DNA, the CDR3 is TGTGCCAGCAGCTTAAGGGAAGCGGGGGTAGCCAAAAACATTCAGTACTTC. It is translated as CASSLREAGVAKNIQYF. This chain connects TRBV13 to TRBJ2-4; 8 nucleotides line up with TRBD2. V trimming: 2 bases; J trimming: 0 bases; junction bases outside the gene matches: 6. This CDR3 has 17 amino acids. Germline CDR1 is PRHDT and CDR2 is FYEKMQ (reference sequence).

V usage is TRBV5-6 and J usage is TRBJ1-2; 8 positions agree with TRBD1. Germline CDR1 and CDR2: SGHDT and YYEEEE. There are 16 residues in the CDR3. Losses at the gene ends were 0 bases for V and 2 bases for J; bases not matched to a gene: 6. The CDR3 DNA reads as TGTGCCAGCAGCTTGGGCTCTCGGACAGGGAACTATGGCTACACCTTC. It yields the protein CASSLGSRTGNYGYTF.

V gene TRBV28 combines with J gene TRBJ2-3; D is uncertain. V lost 1 base to trimming and J lost 1 base, with 15 bases between them. This CDR3 comprises 17 residues. Germline assignment: CDR1 MDHEN and CDR2 SYDVKM. The CDR3 region is CASSLSNGRRRTDTQYF. The CDR3 region has the DNA TGTGCCAGCAGTTTATCCAACGGAAGGAGACGCACAGATACGCAGTATTTT.

The chain is built from TRBV18 and TRBJ2-7; 11 nucleotides match TRBD1. The junction had 9 bases not matched to a gene; V was cut back by 3 bases and J by 5 bases. The CDR3 contains 16 residues. CDR1 and CDR2 from the germline V gene are KGHSH and LQKENI. DNA for the CDR3: TGTGCCAGCTCACCCATCTCGGGACAGGGGGGCCACGAGCAGTACTTC. Its protein product is CASSPISGQGGHEQYF.

This clone came up a few times. The genes are TRBV6-4 and TRBJ2-1, with TRBD2 as a possible D gene (5 bases). Germline assignment: CDR1 MRHNA and CDR2 SNTAGT. Trimming removed 3 bases at V and 8 bases at J, with 14 bases between. The length of the CDR3 is 14 residues. CDR3 coding DNA: TGTGCCAGCAGTGAGACTATTTTTAGGGATGAGCAGTTCTTC. Amino acid sequence: CASSETIFRDEQFF.

The chain is built from TRBV7-2 and TRBJ1-1, with 9 bases aligning to TRBD1. CDR3 length: 16 amino acids. V gave up 1 base and J gave up 6 bases; unmatched junction bases: 9. Germline CDR1 is SGHTA and CDR2 is FQGNSA. The CDR3 is CASSLGGTGSSSEAFF. The CDR3 DNA reads as TGTGCCAGCAGCTTAGGAGGGACAGGGTCCTCTTCTGAAGCTTTCTTT.

The genes are TRBV9 and TRBJ2-7, with D tentatively TRBD1 (5 bases). Trimming shortened V by 4 bases and J by 2 bases, and 13 bases separated the two germline ends. The CDR3 is made up of 14 amino acids. The V gene's germline CDR1 is SGDLS and CDR2 YYNGEE. CDR3 region: CASSRDSRPYEQYF. The CDR3 DNA reads TGTGCCAGCAGCCGTGACAGTCGGCCCTACGAGCAGTACTTC. Full variable domain (rest looked up from reference TRBV9 and TRBJ2-7): DSGVTQTPKHLITATGQRVTLRCSPRSGDLSVYWYQQSLDQGLQFLIQYYNGEERAKGNILERFSAQQFPDLHSELNLSSLELGDSALYFCASSRDSRPYEQYFGPGTRLTVT.

This clone was seen a single time. The rearrangement uses TRBV4-2 and TRBJ2-7; 11 bases agree with TRBD2. V trimming: 10 bases; J trimming: 0 bases; junction bases outside the gene matches: 14. Germline loops: CDR1 LGHNA, CDR2 YNFKEQ. The CDR3 is 17 amino acids. The DNA for the CDR3 is TGTGCCATCTCCCGGCGACTAGCGGGGCCAAGCTCCTACGAGCAGTACTTC. Translating gives CAISRRLAGPSSYEQYF.

The chain is built from TRBV7-6 and TRBJ2-1, with D tentatively TRBD2 (5 bases). Trimming removed 0 bases at V and 6 bases at J, with 9 bases between. Germline CDR1 reads SGHVS; CDR2 reads FNYEAQ. CDR3 length equals 14 residues. As DNA, the CDR3 is TGTGCCAGCAGCTTAGCCGCGGGCGCCAATGAGCAGTTCTTC. Its translation: CASSLAAGANEQFF.

This chain uses TRBV19 with TRBJ1-2; D is possibly TRBD1 (5 bases). V lost 6 bases and J lost 7, with 27 bases in between. Germline V gene data show CDR1 as LNHDA and CDR2 as SQIVND (reference sequence). This CDR3 region has 17 residues. The CDR3 loop is CASSLIPGVREGAGYTF. The CDR3 DNA follows: TGTGCCAGTAGCCTGATACCGGGGGTCCGTGAAGGCGCTGGCTACACCTTC.

The J gene is TRBJ1-2, the V gene TRBV25-1; 7 positions match TRBD1. There are 13 residues in the CDR3. V dropped 4 bases and J dropped 8; count of bases not matched to a gene: 7. The germline CDR1 and CDR2 sequences are MGHDK and SYGVNS. In nucleotides, the CDR3 is TGTGCCAGCAGTGGGCCGACAGGGTACGGCTACACCTTC. Its protein is CASSGPTGYGYTF.

Here the CDR3 DNA reads TGCGCCAGCAGCTGGGGCGGGGGAGTCGGCTCCTACGAGCAGTACTTC. Translation gives CASSWGGGVGSYEQYF. This sequence joins TRBV5-1 and TRBJ2-7; 7 bases line up with TRBD2. The junction had 9 bases not matched to a gene; V was cut back by 3 bases and J by 0 bases. CDR1 and CDR2 from the germline V gene are SGHRS and YFSETQ. The length of the CDR3 is 16 residues.

The gene calls are TRBV7-9 and TRBJ2-1; no reliable D call. Between the trimmed V and J ends, which lost 4 bases and 8 bases, there was a span of 18 bases. This CDR3 spans 15 amino acids. Germline V gives CDR1 SEHNR, CDR2 FQNEAQ (reference sequence). The CDR3 DNA reads as TGTGCCAGCAGCTCCCGTGGAGTCGGAGCCGATGAGCAGTTCTTC. The encoded protein is CASSSRGVGADEQFF. Looking up the rest from reference TRBV7-9 and TRBJ2-1 gives the full variable domain: DTGVSQNPRHKITKRGQNVTFRCDPISEHNRLYWYRQTLGQGPEFLTYFQNEAQLEKSRLLSDRFSAERPKGSFSTLEIQRTEQGDSAMYLCASSSRGVGADEQFFGPGTRLTVL.

The J gene is TRBJ1-4, the V gene TRBV6-1; D may be TRBD1 (5 bases). Germline V gene lookup returns CDR1 MNHNS and CDR2 SASEGT. There are 15 residues in the CDR3. Trimming took off 6 bases at V and 7 bases at J, with 18 bases between the two ends. The CDR3 region has the DNA TGTGCCAGCAGAGACAGAGCCCTACATAGTGAAAAACTGTTTTTT. Amino acids: CASRDRALHSEKLFF.

The rearrangement links TRBV5-6 to TRBJ2-7; 9 nucleotides align to TRBD2. The CDR3 runs to 15 residues. The germline gives CDR1 SGHDT, CDR2 YYEEEE. The V gene end was trimmed by 2 bases and the J gene end by 5 bases; junction bases not matched to a gene: 8. The CDR3, as DNA: TGTGCCAGCAGCTTTAGGCGGGAGGGCCCTAACGAGCAGTACTTC. It specifies CASSFRREGPNEQYF.